The clone carrying this T cell receptor beta chain was counted many times. V lost 3 bases, J lost 5 bases, and 11 bases stayed unmatched. Germline V gene lookup returns CDR1 SGHRS and CDR2 YFSETQ. The CDR3 consists of 17 residues. A J-beta primer mix and a sample-barcoded 5' primer were used in a second PCR of roughly 6 to 12 cycles. No fewer than 3 million CDR3-containing paired-end reads came from each sample. TCRdb reprocessed the 5' RACE reads via MiXCR and lists one record per CDR3 protein. The table lists 590,000 or so distinct CDR3 sequences, roughly 30% of them singletons. The sample originates from a study of blood T cells in healthy people across ages.

This TCR derives from a woman older than 75 in good health. The gene calls are TRBV5-1 and TRBJ2-5, with TRBD1 matching over 12 bases. Source material: blood. The CDR3 region has the DNA TGCGCCAGCAGCTCCCGAGAGGGGACAGGGGGCAGGGAGACCCAGTACTTC. Translated: CASSSREGTGGRETQYF.